One sample yielded the 14 T cell receptor beta chains listed below, sequenced in a study of blood T cell repertoires in COVID-19. Data came from immunoSEQ multiplex PCR; TCRdb stores just in-frame clones and leaves some out. Of 250,000 to 350,000 clones in the sample, around 90% were seen once. The material sequenced was PBMCs or T cells enriched from blood (not recorded which). These receptors came from a woman aged 25 to 39 who had recovered from COVID-19.

The chain couples TRBV30 to TRBJ1-6; 9 nucleotides match TRBD1. CDR1 and CDR2 (germline): GTSNPN, SVGIG (reference sequence). The CDR3 consists of 15 residues. With 3 bases clipped from V and 9 bases from J, the junction kept 9 bases outside the gene matches. CDR3 sequence (DNA): TGTGCCTGGAGGCTAATGGGACAGGGTTTTTCACCCCTCCACTTT. Translating gives CAWRLMGQGFSPLHF. The full variable domain, completed using reference TRBV30 and TRBJ1-6, is SQTIHQWPATLVQPVGSPLSLECTVEGTSNPNLYWYRQAAGRGLQLLFYSVGIGQISSEVPQNLSASRPQDRQFILSSKKLLLSDSGFYLCAWRLMGQGFSPLHFGNGTRLTVT.

This clone was detected only once. The chain is built from TRBV4-3 and TRBJ2-2; 8 bases line up with TRBD2. With 4 bases clipped from V and 6 bases from J, the junction kept 16 bases outside the gene matches. CDR3 size: 18 residues. Germline lookup yields CDR1 LGHNA and CDR2 YSLEER. The CDR3 DNA follows: TGCGCCAGCAGCCCCCGGGGGACTAGTGGTTCGGGCGCCGGGGAGCTGTTTTTT. Amino acid sequence: CASSPRGTSGSGAGELFF.

The rearrangement links TRBV4-3 to TRBJ1-2; 9 bases are shared with TRBD1. In germline, CDR1 is LGHNA, CDR2 YSLEER. With 2 bases clipped from V and 8 bases from J, the junction kept 12 bases outside the gene matches. This CDR3 region has 16 residues. The CDR3 DNA is TGCGCCAGCAGCCAAAACCCCGGGACAGGGAGTGACGGCTACACCTTC. As protein: CASSQNPGTGSDGYTF.

V gene TRBV7-9 combines with J gene TRBJ1-1; possible D gene TRBD1, 5 bases. The CDR3 has 15 amino acids. CDR1 is SEHNR, CDR2 FQNEAQ, per germline (reference sequence). V lost 1 base and J lost 5, with 14 bases in between. The CDR3 DNA reads TGTGCCAGCAGCTTAGGAACAAGCGGGGGGACTGAAGCTTTCTTT. It translates to CASSLGTSGGTEAFF.

The chain joins TRBV7-2 to TRBJ1-6, with TRBD1 as a possible D gene (6 bases). V was pared by 3 bases and J by 7 bases, with 13 bases between. Germline CDR1 is SGHTA and CDR2 is FQGNSA. The CDR3 extends over 15 amino acids. The CDR3 coding sequence is TGTGCCAGCAGCTTTGGCAGGGGCGCGAATTCACCCCTCCACTTT. Protein product: CASSFGRGANSPLHF.

On this clone itself: This could be a read error, since a much larger clone is one nucleotide away. The chain is built from TRBV28 and TRBJ2-7, with D hard to call. The CDR3 runs 12 residues. Trimming pared 3 bases from V and 1 base from J, leaving 4 bases between. Looked up from germline, CDR1 is MDHEN and CDR2 is SYDVKM. Written as DNA, the CDR3 is TGTGCCAGCAGTTTCCTTTCCTACGAGCAGTACTTC. It is translated as CASSFLSYEQYF.

The chain uses TRBV11-2 and TRBJ2-1; 8 positions agree with TRBD2. The junction had 6 bases not matched to a gene; V was cut back by 5 bases and J by 6 bases. This CDR3 region has 14 residues. CDR1 SGHAT and CDR2 FQNNGV come from the germline V gene. DNA of the CDR3: TGTGCCAGCAGCCCAGCGGGAGTCTCCAATGAGCAGTTCTTC. Translating gives CASSPAGVSNEQFF.

The rearrangement links TRBV28 to TRBJ2-7; D is unresolved. CDR3 length: 18 amino acids. The V and J ends lost 5 bases and 6 bases respectively, with 29 bases between them. In germline, CDR1 is MDHEN, CDR2 SYDVKM. CDR3 in amino acids: CASSKFGNPLTRRGEQYF. The CDR3, as DNA: TGTGCCAGCAGTAAGTTCGGTAATCCTTTAACCCGCCGTGGCGAGCAGTACTTC.

This clone has only a few counts. CDR3 nucleotides: TGTGCCAGCGCGCGGACATCGATGACCGGGGAGCTGTTTTTT. Amino acid sequence: CASARTSMTGELFF. J is TRBJ2-2 and V is TRBV7-2; tentative D call: TRBD1 (5 bases). V dropped 8 bases and J dropped 5 bases, with 15 bases sitting between them. CDR1 SGHTA and CDR2 FQGNSA come from the germline V gene. This CDR3 has 14 amino acids.

The rearrangement links TRBV28 to TRBJ2-3, with D tentatively TRBD2 (7 bases). The CDR3 loop spans 16 amino acids. Germline V gene lookup returns CDR1 MDHEN and CDR2 SYDVKM. Trimming pared 4 bases from V and 2 bases from J, leaving 16 bases between. CDR3 nucleotides: TGTGCCAGCAGTTCGCCCCAGGGGAGGGACACAGATACGCAGTATTTT. It yields the protein CASSSPQGRDTDTQYF.

The chain is built from TRBV14 and TRBJ2-2, with TRBD2 identical over 10 bases. V lost 5 bases and J lost 7; bases outside the gene matches: 7. The CDR3 spans 15 residues. From germline, CDR1 is SGHDN and CDR2 FVKESK. The CDR3 protein is CASSGLAGEVGELFF. As DNA, the CDR3 is TGTGCCAGCAGCGGTCTAGCGGGAGAGGTCGGGGAGCTGTTTTTT.

This clone showed up just once. The rearrangement links TRBV28 to TRBJ1-2, with D possibly matching TRBD1 (5 bases). The CDR3 sequence is 12 residues long. The V gene lost 3 bases and the J gene lost 8 bases, with 10 bases spanning the gap. Germline CDR1 reads MDHEN; CDR2 reads SYDVKM. The CDR3 DNA follows: TGTGCCAGCAGTTTTCGACAGTTGGGCTACACCTTC. It yields the protein CASSFRQLGYTF.

This chain uses TRBV30 with TRBJ2-7, with 7 bases aligning to TRBD2. With V trimmed by 0 bases and J by 1 base, 3 bases remained unmatched. The germline CDR1 and CDR2 sequences are GTSNPN and SVGIG (reference sequence). This CDR3 region has 14 residues. In DNA form, the CDR3 reads TGTGCCTGGAGTGTACTAGCGAGTTCCTACGAGCAGTACTTC. Translated: CAWSVLASSYEQYF.

The V gene is TRBV18, the J gene TRBJ2-2; 7 bases fit TRBD1. CDR1 and CDR2 (germline): KGHSH, LQKENI. Trimming cost V 3 bases and J 5 bases; bases outside gene matches: 6. CDR3 size: 15 residues. Written as DNA, the CDR3 is TGTGCCAGCTCACCCGGGACAGTATTGACCGGGGAGCTGTTTTTT. Residues: CASSPGTVLTGELFF.